This TCR beta chain was retrieved from a study of early T cells in non-severe SARS-CoV-2 infection. The wider study: Bulk RNA taken from unsorted whole blood was sequenced, leaving chains unpaired.

General study results and limits: Comparison of clonotypes with VDJdb favored anti-spike CD8 responses while missing private and CD4 specificities.

Trimming removed 5 bases from V and 1 base from J; junction bases left unmatched: 4. The germline CDR1 and CDR2 sequences are MNHEY and SVGAGI. The CDR3 has 15 amino acids. As part of library construction, unique molecular identifiers were attached to individual cDNA molecules. TCRdb called the 5' RACE reads again in MiXCR, with one record for every CDR3 protein. Among 55,000 to 85,000 distinct CDR3 sequences listed, 12% were seen once. This clonotype was found a few times. The antigen remains unidentified. Sequences were obtained from whole blood. The V call is TRBV6-5, the J call TRBJ1-2, with 10 bases identical to TRBD1. This clonotype originated in an adult who was a healthcare worker with PCR-confirmed SARS-CoV-2 infection or an uninfected control (not recorded which). The CDR3 DNA follows: TGTGCCAGCAGTCGGGGGACAGGGGTTAACTATGGCTACACCTTC. It encodes CASSRGTGVNYGYTF.